These 23 T cell receptor beta chains were all obtained from the same sample, sequenced in a study of CD8+ T cells in alopecia areata. Isolated RNA was reverse transcribed into cDNA used as the sequencing template. Data came from immunoSEQ multiplex PCR; TCRdb stores just in-frame clones and leaves some out. The repertoire includes 150,000 to 180,000 clones, around 55% of them detected once, and approximately 19% sits in the top ten. The sample consisted of CD8+ T cells sorted from blood, taken at week 0. The receptors stem from a human donor with alopecia areata.

This clone was found a few times. The chain is built from TRBV29-1 and TRBJ2-5, with TRBD1 identical over 8 bases. Germline CDR1 is SQVTM and CDR2 is ANQGSEA. This CDR3 spans 14 amino acids. The V and J ends lost 1 base and 2 bases, in that order; junction bases with no gene match: 3. The CDR3 is CSVEGTGRQETQYF. For the CDR3, the DNA is TGCAGCGTTGAAGGGACAGGGCGGCAAGAGACCCAGTACTTC. Complete variable domain (other parts from reference TRBV29-1 and TRBJ2-5): SAVISQKPSRDICQRGTSLTIQCQVDSQVTMMFWYRQQPGQSLTLIATANQGSEATYESGFVIDKFPISRPNLTFSTLTVSNMSPEDSSIYLCSVEGTGRQETQYFGPGTRLLVL.

A few counts support this clone. The V gene is TRBV18, the J gene TRBJ2-3; D unclear. This CDR3 has 11 amino acids. V was trimmed by 3 bases and J by 6 bases, leaving 4 bases between them. Germline values: CDR1 KGHSH, CDR2 LQKENI. The CDR3 spells CASSPRDTQYF. The CDR3 DNA reads TGTGCCAGCTCACCCAGGGATACGCAGTATTTT.

This chain uses TRBV4-3 with TRBJ2-7; possibly TRBD1 or TRBD2 for D (5 bases each). Trimming removed 1 base from V and 5 bases from J, with 12 bases in between. The germline V gene encodes CDR1 LGHNA and CDR2 YSLEER. The CDR3 is 14 residues long. In nucleotides, the CDR3 is TGCGCCAGCAGCCAAGGGTTGGGGGACCACGAGCAGTACTTC. It encodes CASSQGLGDHEQYF.

The chain uses TRBV5-1 and TRBJ2-3; D ambiguous. V was shortened by 0 bases and J by 2 bases, with 13 bases between the two germline ends. CDR3 length: 16 residues. The germline V gene encodes CDR1 SGHRS and CDR2 YFSETQ. Here the CDR3 DNA reads TGCGCCAGCAGCTTGGAGGCCTCCAAGTACACAGATACGCAGTATTTT. Translation gives CASSLEASKYTDTQYF.

J is TRBJ2-3 and V is TRBV30, with D tentatively TRBD1 (5 bases). Germline CDR1 is GTSNPN and CDR2 is SVGIG (reference sequence). V lost 0 bases, J lost 0 bases, and 7 bases lay in between. The CDR3 loop spans 14 amino acids. The CDR3 region is CAWSVKGSTDTQYF. DNA for the CDR3: TGTGCCTGGAGTGTTAAGGGGAGCACAGATACGCAGTATTTT.

The chain carries TRBV27 and TRBJ1-1; the match to TRBD1 covers 7 bases. The CDR3 runs to 14 residues. CDR1 is MNHEY and CDR2 is SMNVEV in the germline V gene (reference sequence). V gave up 6 bases and J gave up 3 bases; unmatched junction bases: 7. This CDR3 reads CASSLRQGYTEAFF. In DNA form, the CDR3 reads TGTGCCAGCAGCTTACGACAGGGCTACACTGAAGCTTTCTTT.

This clone has more than one count but fewer than ten. The chain employs TRBV29-1 and TRBJ2-3; 9 positions agree with TRBD2. The CDR3 runs 15 residues. Germline V gene data show CDR1 as SQVTM and CDR2 as ANQGSEA. V shed 4 bases and J 8 bases; nucleotides not matched to a gene: 13. The CDR3 spells CSVVFPGTSRATQYF. The CDR3 bases are TGCAGCGTTGTCTTCCCCGGGACTAGCAGAGCTACGCAGTATTTT.

This chain uses TRBV7-3 with TRBJ1-1, with D perhaps TRBD1 (5 bases). Germline V lookup: CDR1 SGHTA, CDR2 FQGTGA. Deletions cut 2 bases from V and 3 bases from J, with 10 bases between. This CDR3 has 14 amino acids. The CDR3 DNA is TGTGCCAGCAGCTTAGGACATGGAGACACTGAAGCTTTCTTT. Translating it yields CASSLGHGDTEAFF.

This chain uses TRBV29-1 with TRBJ1-1; 10 nucleotides match TRBD1. Germline V gene data show CDR1 as SQVTM and CDR2 as ANQGSEA. J lost 5 bases, V lost 4 bases, and 13 bases had no gene match. The CDR3 has 16 amino acids. DNA for the CDR3: TGCAGCGTTGGCCAACCGGGACAGGGGAAACGGACTGAAGCTTTCTTT. Translation gives CSVGQPGQGKRTEAFF.

In this sample, this clone turned up a few times. The chain recombines TRBV5-1 with TRBJ2-3, with D unresolved. The germline V gene has CDR1 SGHRS and CDR2 YFSETQ. V was trimmed by 2 bases and J by 6 bases, leaving 16 bases between them. CDR3 length: 15 amino acids. DNA of the CDR3: TGCGCCAGCAGCTTTTCCGGGCCACCGCCGGATACGCAGTATTTT. Translating gives CASSFSGPPPDTQYF.

This clone was seen more than once but under ten times. J is TRBJ2-3 and V is TRBV9; D unresolved. Trimming shortened V by 3 bases and J by 3 bases, and 5 bases separated the two germline ends. CDR1 is SGDLS and CDR2 is YYNGEE in the germline V gene. The length of the CDR3 is 12 residues. CDR3 region: CASSGMTDTQYF. CDR3 nucleotide sequence: TGTGCCAGCAGCGGGATGACAGATACGCAGTATTTT.

The chain employs TRBV29-1 and TRBJ1-1; a possible D gene is TRBD1 (5 bases). The CDR3 length is 11 residues. Trimming removed 7 bases from V and 7 bases from J, with 13 bases in between. CDR1 and CDR2 (germline): SQVTM, ANQGSEA. Written as DNA, the CDR3 is TGCAGCGGTATGGGCGGACATGAAGCTTTCTTT. This translates into CSGMGGHEAFF.

This sequence joins TRBV13 and TRBJ2-7, with 7 bases that match TRBD1. The CDR3 has 13 amino acids. CDR1 is PRHDT and CDR2 is FYEKMQ in the germline V gene (reference sequence). Trimming at V came to 5 bases and at J to 7 bases, leaving 8 bases not matched to a gene. The CDR3 DNA reads TGTGCCAGCAGCGGGGACAGAAGAGATGAGCAGTACTTC. Translation gives CASSGDRRDEQYF. The full variable domain, rest sourced from reference TRBV13 and TRBJ2-7, is AAGVIQSPRHLIKEKRETATLKCYPIPRHDTVYWYQQGPGQDPQFLISFYEKMQSDKGSIPDRFSAQQFSDYHSELNMSSLELGDSALYFCASSGDRRDEQYFGPGTRLTVT.

The J gene is TRBJ2-3, the V gene TRBV7-6, with 8 nucleotides matching TRBD1. Germline loops: CDR1 SGHVS, CDR2 FNYEAQ. The CDR3 is 14 amino acids. Trimming took 4 bases from V and 2 from J; bases not matched to a gene: 2. The CDR3 nucleotides are TGTGCCAGCAGCTCACAGGGGGTCACAGATACGCAGTATTTT. As protein: CASSSQGVTDTQYF.

The chain joins TRBV6-6 to TRBJ2-1; TRBD1 matches at 7 bases. CDR3 length: 16 amino acids. Germline trimming cut 10 bases from V and 5 bases from J; bases unmatched to any gene: 17. Germline V lookup: CDR1 MNHNY, CDR2 SVGAGI (reference sequence). The CDR3 nucleotides read TGTGCCACCGCACGACAGGGCCCTCCAGCGCACAATGAGCAGTTCTTC. This codes for CATARQGPPAHNEQFF.

This clone is a singleton in its sample. A far larger clone is just one base off, so this is likely a read error. This CDR3 is also generated by other DNA sequences in the sample. The rearrangement links TRBV6-1 to TRBJ1-2, with 10 bases lining up with TRBD1. V was pared by 6 bases and J by 8 bases, with 9 bases of the junction left unmatched. Per the germline V gene, CDR1 is MNHNS and CDR2 is SASEGT. The CDR3 sequence is 14 residues long. The CDR3 coding sequence is TGTGCCAGCAGCCTTGACAGGGGGCGGAGAGGCTACACCTTC. Protein: CASSLDRGRRGYTF.

The V and J genes are TRBV6-6 and TRBJ2-1; TRBD2 aligns across 8 bases. Germline loops: CDR1 MNHNY, CDR2 SVGAGI (reference sequence). The CDR3 is made up of 14 amino acids. V lost 8 bases and J lost 7; bases outside the gene matches: 10. The CDR3 bases are TGTGCCAGCTATGTCGGGGGGGCGTTTAATGAGCAGTTCTTC. It translates to CASYVGGAFNEQFF.

This chain uses TRBV29-1 with TRBJ2-7, with a possible D match to TRBD2 (6 bases). V lost 4 bases and J 3 bases, leaving 13 bases between the germline ends. This CDR3 is 13 amino acids long. The germline V gene encodes CDR1 SQVTM and CDR2 ANQGSEA. The CDR3 DNA sequence: TGCAGCGTTGGAGACCCGGGACTCTACGAGCAGTACTTC. Its translation is CSVGDPGLYEQYF.

V is TRBV7-6 and J is TRBJ2-1; D call uncertain. Germline-derived CDR1 and CDR2 are SGHVS and FNYEAQ. Trimming shortened V by 0 bases and J by 6 bases, and 3 bases separated the two germline ends. This CDR3 is 12 amino acids long. The CDR3 nucleotides are TGTGCCAGCAGCTTAGCTCCCAATGAGCAGTTCTTC. It yields the protein CASSLAPNEQFF.

The chain links TRBV30 to TRBJ2-2; unclear D gene. This CDR3 spans 12 amino acids. Germline V lookup: CDR1 GTSNPN, CDR2 SVGIG (reference sequence). Trimming left V 5 bases short and J 6 bases short, with 10 bases between. CDR3 sequence reads: CAWVTQSGELFF. For the CDR3, the DNA is TGTGCCTGGGTGACCCAATCCGGGGAGCTGTTTTTT.

This clone has only one observation. This sequence joins TRBV27 and TRBJ1-1, with TRBD1 matching over 8 bases. V lost 5 bases and J lost 3; bases outside the gene matches: 5. Germline-derived CDR1 and CDR2 are MNHEY and SMNVEV (reference sequence). This CDR3 contains 14 residues. The CDR3 region has the DNA TGTGCCAGCAGTCTTCGGACAGGGTACACTGAAGCTTTCTTT. This translates into CASSLRTGYTEAFF.

This clone has just a few counts. The V gene is TRBV4-3, the J gene TRBJ2-5, with TRBD1 as a possible D gene (6 bases). V dropped 1 base and J dropped 10 bases, with 13 bases sitting between them. The CDR3 spans 13 residues. Per germline, CDR1 LGHNA and CDR2 YSLEER. CDR3 protein: CASSQGIRGHQYF. CDR3 DNA: TGCGCCAGCAGCCAAGGGATCAGGGGCCACCAGTACTTC.

This clone was seen more than once but under ten times. The chain carries TRBV27 and TRBJ2-3; weak D call: TRBD2 (6 bases). Germline CDR1 is MNHEY and CDR2 is SMNVEV (reference sequence). The CDR3 runs to 17 residues. V was trimmed by 8 bases and J by 0 bases, leaving 21 bases between them. The CDR3 sequence is CASGLRGAGYSTDTQYF. The CDR3 DNA reads TGTGCCAGCGGCCTCCGCGGGGCGGGTTATAGCACAGATACGCAGTATTTT.